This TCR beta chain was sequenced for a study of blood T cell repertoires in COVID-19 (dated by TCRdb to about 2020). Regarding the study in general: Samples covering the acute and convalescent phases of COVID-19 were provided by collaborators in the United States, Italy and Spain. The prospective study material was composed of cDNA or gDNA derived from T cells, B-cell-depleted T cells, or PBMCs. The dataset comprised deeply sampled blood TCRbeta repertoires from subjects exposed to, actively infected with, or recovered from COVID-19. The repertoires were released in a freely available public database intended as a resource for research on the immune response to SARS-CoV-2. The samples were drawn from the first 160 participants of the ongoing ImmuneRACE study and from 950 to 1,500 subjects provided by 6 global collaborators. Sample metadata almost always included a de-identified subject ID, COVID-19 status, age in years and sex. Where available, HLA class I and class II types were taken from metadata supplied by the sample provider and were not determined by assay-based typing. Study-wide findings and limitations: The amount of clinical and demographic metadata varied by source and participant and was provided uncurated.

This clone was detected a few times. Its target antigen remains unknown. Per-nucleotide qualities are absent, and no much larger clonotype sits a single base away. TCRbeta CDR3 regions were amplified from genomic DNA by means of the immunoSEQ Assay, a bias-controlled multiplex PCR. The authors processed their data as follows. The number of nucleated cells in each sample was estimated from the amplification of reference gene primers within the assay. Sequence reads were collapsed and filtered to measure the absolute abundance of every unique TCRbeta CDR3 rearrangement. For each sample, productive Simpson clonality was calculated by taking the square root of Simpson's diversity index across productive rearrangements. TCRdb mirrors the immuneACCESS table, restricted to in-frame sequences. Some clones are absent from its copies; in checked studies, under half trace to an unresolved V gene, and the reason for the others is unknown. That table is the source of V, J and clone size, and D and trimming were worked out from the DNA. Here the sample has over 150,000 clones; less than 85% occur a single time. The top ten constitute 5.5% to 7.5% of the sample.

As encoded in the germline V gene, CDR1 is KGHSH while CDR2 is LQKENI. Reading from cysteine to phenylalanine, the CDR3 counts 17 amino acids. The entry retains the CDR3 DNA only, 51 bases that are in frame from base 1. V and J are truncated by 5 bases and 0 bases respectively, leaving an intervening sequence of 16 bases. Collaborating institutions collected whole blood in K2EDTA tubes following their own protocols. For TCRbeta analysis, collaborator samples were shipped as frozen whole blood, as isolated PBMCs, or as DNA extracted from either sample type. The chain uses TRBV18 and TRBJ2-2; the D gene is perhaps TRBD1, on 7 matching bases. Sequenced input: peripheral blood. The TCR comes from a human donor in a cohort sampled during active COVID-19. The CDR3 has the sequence CASSAGQRGPNTGELFF. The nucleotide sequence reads TGTGCCAGCTCAGCGGGACAGCGAGGACCGAACACCGGGGAGCTGTTTTTT.